These 9 T cell receptor beta chains were sequenced from one sample in a study of blood T cell repertoires in COVID-19. The assay was immunoSEQ multiplex PCR, and TCRdb's table has in-frame clones only and misses some. This table has around 270,000 clones, approximately 86% appearing once. The sequenced sample consisted of peripheral blood. Source of these receptors: a human donor with COVID-19, enrolled during active disease. The donor label of this sample is uncertain.

This clone was seen a few times. The chain combines TRBV7-2 with TRBJ2-1, with 15 bases that match TRBD2. The ends lost 0 bases at V and 6 bases at J; junction bases unmatched: 9. Per germline, CDR1 SGHTA and CDR2 FQGNSA. The CDR3 spans 19 residues. The CDR3 DNA reads as TGTGCCAGCAGCTTAGCGACCGGGACTAGCGGGAGGAGAGTCAATGAGCAGTTCTTC. Translated, it gives CASSLATGTSGRRVNEQFF.

The gene calls are TRBV2 and TRBJ1-5; 9 bases line up with TRBD1. CDR1 is SNHLY, CDR2 FYNNEI, per germline. V lost 7 bases to trimming and J lost 6 bases; unmatched junction nucleotides: 10. The CDR3 extends over 15 amino acids. The CDR3 nucleotides are TGTGCCAGCAATGCGGCCGGGACAGGGTTTCAGCCCCAGCATTTT. It specifies CASNAAGTGFQPQHF.

The rearrangement uses TRBV6-6 and TRBJ1-1, with D possibly TRBD1 on 6 matching bases. CDR3 length: 14 amino acids. Trimming stripped 7 bases from V and 12 bases from J, with 24 bases between. Germline-derived CDR1 and CDR2 are MNHNY and SVGAGI (reference sequence). The CDR3, as DNA: TGTGCCAGCACCCCTAACGCGTCAGGGGCACAGACTTTCTTT. Translated, it gives CASTPNASGAQTFF.

For the CDR3, the DNA is TGCGCCAGCAGCCAGGGGACAGGGGCTAATGAAAAACTGTTTTTT. Encoded protein: CASSQGTGANEKLFF. The chain carries TRBV4-3 and TRBJ1-4, with 10 bases identical to TRBD1. Trimming removed 3 bases from V and 3 bases from J; junction bases left unmatched: 1. Germline CDR1 LGHNA, CDR2 YSLEER. CDR3 size: 15 residues.

This clone was counted a single time. The chain combines TRBV28 with TRBJ1-1; no reliable D call. The CDR3 loop spans 13 amino acids. The V and J ends lost 6 bases and 0 bases respectively, with 8 bases between them. Germline V gene sequence: CDR1 MDHEN, CDR2 SYDVKM. CDR3 loop: CASSDYMNTEAFF. In DNA, the CDR3 is TGTGCCAGCAGCGATTACATGAACACTGAAGCTTTCTTT.

This chain connects TRBV27 to TRBJ1-1; TRBD1 is a possible D gene (6 bases). V was trimmed by 4 bases and J by 3 bases, leaving 15 bases between them. The germline gives CDR1 MNHEY, CDR2 SMNVEV (reference sequence). CDR3 length equals 15 residues. CDR3 amino acids: CASSSSPQGYTEAFF. The CDR3 DNA sequence: TGTGCCAGCAGTTCCAGCCCACAGGGATACACTGAAGCTTTCTTT.

The CDR3 sequence is CASTGGRGYTF. The CDR3 DNA reads as TGTGCCAGCACGGGAGGTCGTGGCTACACCTTC. This chain connects TRBV28 to TRBJ1-2; D call uncertain. The ends were cut back, 7 bases at V and 7 bases at J, with 10 bases in the middle. CDR1 is MDHEN, CDR2 SYDVKM, per germline. The CDR3 extends over 11 amino acids.

J is TRBJ1-1 and V is TRBV29-1, with a weak D call TRBD1 (5 bases). Germline V gives CDR1 SQVTM, CDR2 ANQGSEA. V lost 6 bases to trimming and J lost 2 bases, with 13 bases between them. The CDR3 loop spans 13 amino acids. CDR3 bases: TGCAGCGTAACTCCGACAGCAAACACTGAAGCTTTCTTT. It specifies CSVTPTANTEAFF.

The chain is built from TRBV27 and TRBJ1-2; possibly TRBD1 for D (6 bases). CDR3 size: 14 residues. Germline V lookup: CDR1 MNHEY, CDR2 SMNVEV (reference sequence). The V end was cut by 4 bases, the J end by 1 base, with 10 bases between. CDR3 amino acids: CASSSGQRNYGYTF. CDR3 sequence (DNA): TGTGCCAGCAGTTCTGGACAGCGTAACTATGGCTACACCTTC.